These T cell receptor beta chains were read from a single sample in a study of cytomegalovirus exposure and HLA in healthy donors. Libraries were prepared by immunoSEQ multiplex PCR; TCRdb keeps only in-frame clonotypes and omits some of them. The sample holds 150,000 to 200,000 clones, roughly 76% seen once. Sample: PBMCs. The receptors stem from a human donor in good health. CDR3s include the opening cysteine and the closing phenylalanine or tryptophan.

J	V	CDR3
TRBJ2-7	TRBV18	CASSLGQLTYEQYF
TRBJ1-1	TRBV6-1	CASVAGAITEAFF
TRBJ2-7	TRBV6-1	CASGGIWGPYEQYF
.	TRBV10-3	CAISVNSYEQYF
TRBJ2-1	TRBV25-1	CASSTDRPNEQFF
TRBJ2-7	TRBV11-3	CASRYRERYEQYF
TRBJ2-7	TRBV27	CASRATGLRYEQYF
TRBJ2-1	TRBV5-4	CASSLIQNHNEQFF
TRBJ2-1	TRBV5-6	CASSLPSGGAFYNEQFF
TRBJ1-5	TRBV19	CASSPIRLLDQPQHF
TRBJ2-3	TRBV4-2	CASSQDAAQNTDTQYF
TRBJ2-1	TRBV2	CASSGHPGVGEQFF
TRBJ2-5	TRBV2	CASDLNGGVQETQYF
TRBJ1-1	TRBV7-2	CASSANGNTEAFF
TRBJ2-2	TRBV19	CASSTGVLHTGELFF
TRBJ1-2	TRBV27	CASSLSPGHGYTF
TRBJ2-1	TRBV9	CASSLGGHNEQFF
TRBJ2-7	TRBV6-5	CATNRDKGYEQYF
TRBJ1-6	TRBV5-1	CASSLEFQGNSPLHF
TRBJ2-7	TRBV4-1	CASSQRGGGAFLFSEQYF
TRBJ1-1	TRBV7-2	CASSLQQGNTEAFF
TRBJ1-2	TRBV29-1	CSVSGDSGGYTF
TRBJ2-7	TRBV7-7	CASSLGLAGVEEQYF
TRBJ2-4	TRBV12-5	CASGRTRENIQYF
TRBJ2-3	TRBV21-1	CASSKGGRFRPSVNGLSTQYF
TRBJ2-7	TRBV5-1	CASTKSTGALFDEQYF
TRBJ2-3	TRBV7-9	CASSLGGQGTDTQYF
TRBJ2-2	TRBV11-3	CASSPDRDARELFF
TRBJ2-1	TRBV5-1	CASSLGTSGYNEQFF
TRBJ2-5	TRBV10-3	CAITGTSGETQYF
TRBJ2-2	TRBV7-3	CASSQVAGGGTGELFF
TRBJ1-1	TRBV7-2	CASSPLGTGYWNTEAFF
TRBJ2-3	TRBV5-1	CASSAWQLAGTDTQYF
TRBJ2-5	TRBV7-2	CASSSGLTRGVRETQYF
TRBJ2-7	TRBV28	CASSFQGSYEQYF
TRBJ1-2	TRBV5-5	CASSSRASYYGYTF
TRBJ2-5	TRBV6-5	CASSYFQGASETQYF
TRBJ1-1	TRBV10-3	CAISEDTRAFF
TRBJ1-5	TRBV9	CASSVDTGPNQPQHF
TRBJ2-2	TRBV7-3	CASSLEHTGELFF
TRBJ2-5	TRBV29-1	CSVGQGETEQYF
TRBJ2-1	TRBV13	CASSVRGNEQFF
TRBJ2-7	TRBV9	CASSVAGATMHEQYF
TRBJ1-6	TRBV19	CASSRESGARGSYNSPLHF
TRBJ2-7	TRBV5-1	CASSLGQAKYF
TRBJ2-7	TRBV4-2	CASSHLGQTSSYEQYF
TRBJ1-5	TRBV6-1	CASSESGNQPQHF
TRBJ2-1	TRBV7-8	CASSPIAGLAAGNEQFF
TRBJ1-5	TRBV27	CASSSGQGIQPQHF
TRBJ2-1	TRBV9	CASSVAGHSYNEQFF
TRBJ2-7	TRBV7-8	CASSPNRVGIRDEQYF
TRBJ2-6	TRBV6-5	CASSYSPGAGANVLTF
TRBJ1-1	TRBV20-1	CSARFQGGAFF
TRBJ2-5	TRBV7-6	CASSLGTNQETQYF